These T cell receptor beta chains were read from a single sample in a study of Ad26.COV2.S vaccination and SARS-CoV-2 variants. Data came from immunoSEQ multiplex PCR; TCRdb stores just in-frame clones and leaves some out. The sample records approximately 500,000 clones, roughly 89% being singletons. This sample comprised peripheral blood, obtained in a trial of Ad26.COV2.S vaccine versus placebo. Receptor source: a person between 18 and 65 years old who received the Ad26.COV2.S COVID-19 vaccine or a placebo. The CDR3 runs from the conserved cysteine through the conserved F or W. A D gene is named only where the DNA matches it firmly. Size is omitted from some rows. Given values are once, few, many or a class for expanded clones.

TRBV6-2/TRBV6-3	TRBJ2-1	-	-	CASSYPPGSGLSYNEQFF	TGTGCCAGCAGTTACCCGCCGGGTAGCGGTCTCTCCTACAATGAGCAGTTCTTC
TRBV5-1	TRBJ2-1	-	-	CASSLVSGEQFF	TGCGCCAGCAGCTTGGTAAGCGGTGAGCAGTTCTTC
TRBV2	TRBJ1-2	-	-	CASSDRPVNYGYTF	TGTGCCAGCAGTGATCGGCCAGTCAACTATGGCTACACCTTC
TRBV30	TRBJ2-3	-	-	CAWSTSPSTDTQYF	TGTGCCTGGAGTACTAGCCCCAGCACAGATACGCAGTATTTT
TRBV18	TRBJ1-4	once	TRBD1	CASHRDRDEKLFF	TGTGCCAGCCATCGGGACAGGGACGAAAAACTGTTTTTT
TRBV5-1	TRBJ1-3	-	-	CASSLDPFRTSGNTIYF	TGCGCCAGCAGCTTAGACCCGTTCAGGACCTCTGGAAACACCATATATTTT
TRBV5-6	TRBJ2-7	-	TRBD1	CASSRAGTATLREQYF	TGTGCCAGCAGCCGAGCTGGGACAGCGACTTTGAGGGAGCAGTACTTC
TRBV7-3	TRBJ1-3	-	TRBD1	CASSLAGTAGNTIYF	TGTGCCAGCAGCTTAGCCGGGACAGCCGGAAACACCATATATTTT
TRBV28	TRBJ1-2	once	TRBD1	CASSSQGAGFGYGYTF	TGTGCCAGCAGTTCACAGGGGGCTGGGTTTGGCTATGGCTACACCTTC
TRBV3-1/TRBV3-2	TRBJ1-1	-	TRBD1	CASSQGTGVTEAFF	TGTGCCAGCAGCCAAGGGACAGGGGTCACTGAAGCTTTCTTT
TRBV3-1/TRBV3-2	TRBJ2-3	-	TRBD2	CASSLGRGLAGVDTQYF	TGTGCCAGCAGCCTGGGCCGGGGACTAGCGGGAGTGGATACGCAGTATTTT
TRBV2	TRBJ1-5	-	-	CASSGGTRDNQPQHF	TGTGCCAGCAGTGGCGGGACACGGGATAATCAGCCCCAGCATTTT
TRBV28	TRBJ1-4	once	TRBD1	CASRQQGSANEKLFF	TGTGCCAGCAGACAACAGGGGTCGGCTAATGAAAAACTGTTTTTT
TRBV7-8	TRBJ2-6	-	-	CASSLAGFGGANVLTF	TGTGCCAGCAGCTTAGCAGGGTTCGGCGGGGCCAACGTCCTGACTTTC
TRBV9	TRBJ2-7	-	TRBD1	CATRGQGARRVNEQYF	TGTGCCACCCGGGGACAGGGGGCGCGTCGGGTCAACGAGCAGTACTTC
TRBV7-6	TRBJ2-1	-	TRBD2	CASSLGPRLAPTYNEQFF	TGTGCCAGCAGCTTAGGGCCTAGACTAGCGCCGACCTACAATGAGCAGTTCTTC
TRBV19	TRBJ2-2	-	-	CASSINLTPGELFF	TGTGCCAGTAGTATTAATTTGACCCCCGGGGAGCTGTTTTTT
TRBV5-1	TRBJ1-1	-	TRBD1	CASSGQTGGDTEAFF	TGCGCCAGCAGCGGACAGACAGGGGGGGACACTGAAGCTTTCTTT
TRBV19	TRBJ1-5	-	-	CASSIGDYSNQPQHF	TGTGCCAGTAGTATAGGAGATTATAGCAATCAGCCCCAGCATTTT
TRBV15	TRBJ1-1	-	-	CATSRQVRSADTEAFF	TGTGCCACCAGCAGACAGGTTAGAAGCGCGGACACTGAAGCTTTCTTT
TRBV3-1/TRBV3-2	TRBJ2-2	-	TRBD1	CASSPQGARAGELFF	TGTGCCAGCAGCCCGCAGGGGGCGCGCGCCGGGGAGCTGTTTTTT
TRBV9	TRBJ1-1	-	-	CASSAQTGLFNLNTEAFF	TGTGCCAGCAGCGCTCAAACGGGCCTCTTCAACTTAAACACTGAAGCTTTCTTT
TRBV7-2	TRBJ2-1	-	TRBD1	CASSRRQGPISNEQFF	TGTGCCAGCAGCAGAAGACAGGGGCCTATTTCCAATGAGCAGTTCTTC
TRBV20-1	TRBJ2-2	-	TRBD2	CSASPSGRQTGELFF	TGCAGTGCTAGTCCTAGCGGGAGGCAAACCGGGGAGCTGTTTTTT
TRBV4-3	TRBJ2-2	-	TRBD2	CASSRGLAGLLNTGELFF	TGCGCCAGCAGCCGGGGGCTAGCGGGACTTCTCAACACCGGGGAGCTGTTTTTT
TRBV5-6	TRBJ2-3	-	-	CASRTVDLDTQYF	TGTGCCAGCAGAACGGTGGATCTAGACACGCAGTATTTT
TRBV5-1	TRBJ2-5	-	TRBD1	CASSLGDRGRETQYF	TGCGCCAGCAGCTTGGGGGACAGGGGGCGAGAGACCCAGTACTTC
TRBV5-1	TRBJ2-3	-	TRBD1	CASSLVQGSTDTQYF	TGCGCCAGCAGCTTGGTACAGGGGAGTACAGATACGCAGTATTTT
TRBV2	TRBJ2-2	-	-	CASSIGRTGELFF	TGTGCCAGCAGTATAGGACGGACCGGGGAGCTGTTTTTT
TRBV30	TRBJ1-1	once	-	CAWSSNGGRGAFF	TGTGCCTGGAGTAGTAACGGGGGGCGCGGGGCTTTCTTT
TRBV6-2/TRBV6-3	TRBJ2-7	once	-	CASSPSYEQYF	TGTGCCAGCAGTCCAAGCTACGAGCAGTACTTC
TRBV19	TRBJ2-5	-	TRBD2	CASKRLAGELTQYF	TGTGCCAGTAAGAGGCTAGCGGGAGAGTTGACCCAGTACTTC
TRBV24-1	TRBJ1-2	-	-	CATWARASGGYTF	TGTGCCACCTGGGCCAGGGCCTCGGGAGGCTACACCTTC
TRBV5-1	TRBJ1-1	-	-	CASSLSGANTEAFF	TGCGCCAGCAGCTTGTCCGGGGCTAACACTGAAGCTTTCTTT
TRBV5-4	TRBJ2-1	-	-	CASSFGSDSYNEQFF	TGTGCCAGCAGCTTCGGGAGCGACTCCTACAATGAGCAGTTCTTC
TRBV7-2	TRBJ2-6	-	-	CASSLWGANVLTF	TGTGCCAGCAGCTTATGGGGGGCCAACGTCCTGACTTTC
TRBV29-1	TRBJ1-2	-	-	CSVGVGSGYTF	TGCAGCGTGGGGGTAGGGAGCGGCTACACCTTC
TRBV19	TRBJ2-2	-	TRBD2	CASSTLAGGTGELFF	TGTGCCAGTAGCACTCTAGCGGGAGGCACCGGGGAGCTGTTTTTT
TRBV19	TRBJ2-7	once	TRBD2	CATKDSGINEQYF	TGTGCCACCAAGGATAGCGGGATCAACGAGCAGTACTTC
TRBV7-9	TRBJ2-5	-	-	CASTLTGGQETQYF	TGTGCCAGCACCCTTACAGGCGGCCAAGAGACCCAGTACTTC
TRBV7-8	TRBJ2-1	-	TRBD1	CASSSDRASAYNEQFF	TGTGCCAGCAGCTCAGACAGGGCTTCGGCCTACAATGAGCAGTTCTTC
TRBV7-9	TRBJ2-2	-	-	CASSFGLTGELFF	TGTGCCAGCAGCTTTGGGTTAACCGGGGAGCTGTTTTTT
TRBV24-1	TRBJ2-2	few	-	CATSIGGFTGELFF	TGTGCCACCAGTATCGGGGGATTCACCGGGGAGCTGTTTTTT
TRBV6-6	TRBJ1-3	-	-	CASTLGQTSGNTIYF	TGTGCCAGCACCTTAGGACAGACCTCTGGAAACACCATATATTTT
TRBV6-5	TRBJ1-6	-	TRBD1	CASSYRGQYNSPLHF	TGTGCCAGCAGTTACCGGGGACAGTATAATTCACCCCTCCACTTT
TRBV7-9	TRBJ1-2	-	-	CASSLGPETTNYGYTF	TGTGCCAGCAGCTTAGGCCCAGAAACAACTAACTATGGCTACACCTTC
TRBV27	TRBJ2-4	-	TRBD1	CASSLGQGKNIQYF	TGTGCCAGCAGTTTGGGACAGGGGAAAAACATTCAGTACTTC
TRBV28	TRBJ1-2	-	-	CASSLGVTPYGYTF	TGTGCCAGCAGTTTGGGGGTCACGCCCTATGGCTACACCTTC
TRBV18	TRBJ2-5	-	-	CASSPLQGLETQYF	TGTGCCAGCTCACCCCTACAGGGCTTAGAGACCCAGTACTTC
TRBV9	TRBJ2-7	-	TRBD1	CASSVGTGGGYEQYF	TGTGCCAGCAGCGTCGGGACAGGGGGCGGATACGAGCAGTACTTC
TRBV30	TRBJ1-2	-	-	CAWTGENYGYTF	TGTGCCTGGACAGGAGAGAACTATGGCTACACCTTC
TRBV5-4	TRBJ2-1	-	TRBD2	CASSPSGSEGRYNEQFF	TGTGCCAGCAGCCCGAGCGGGAGTGAGGGTCGGTACAATGAGCAGTTCTTC
TRBV28	TRBJ1-1	once	-	CASSDGTMGTEAFF	TGTGCCAGCAGCGACGGGACAATGGGCACTGAAGCTTTCTTT
TRBV4-2	TRBJ2-3	few	TRBD1	CASSQDRTGVTDTQYF	TGTGCCAGCAGCCAAGATCGGACAGGGGTCACAGATACGCAGTATTTT